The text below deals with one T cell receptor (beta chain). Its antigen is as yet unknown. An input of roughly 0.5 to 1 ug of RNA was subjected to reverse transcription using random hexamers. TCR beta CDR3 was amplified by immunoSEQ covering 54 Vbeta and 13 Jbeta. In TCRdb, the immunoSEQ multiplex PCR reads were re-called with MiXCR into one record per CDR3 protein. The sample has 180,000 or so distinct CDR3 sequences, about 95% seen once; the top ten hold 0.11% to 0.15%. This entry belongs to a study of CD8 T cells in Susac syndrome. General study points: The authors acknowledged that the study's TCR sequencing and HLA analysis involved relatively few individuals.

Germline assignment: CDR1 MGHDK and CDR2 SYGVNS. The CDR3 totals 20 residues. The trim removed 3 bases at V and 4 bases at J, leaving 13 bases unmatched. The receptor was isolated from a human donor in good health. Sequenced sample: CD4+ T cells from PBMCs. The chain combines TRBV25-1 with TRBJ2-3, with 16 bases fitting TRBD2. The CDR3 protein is CASSENVGLAGGLRSDTQYF. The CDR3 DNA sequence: TGTGCCAGCAGTGAGAACGTGGGACTAGCGGGGGGGCTTCGGTCAGATACGCAGTATTTT.